The rows below give T cell receptor beta chains drawn from one sample of a study of radiotherapy plus CTLA-4 blockade in lung cancer. The table came from immunoSEQ multiplex PCR; TCRdb's copy has only in-frame clones and leaves some out. The sample shows just over 35,000 clones, around 85% of them seen only once. This specimen consisted of peripheral blood, obtained from a patient treated with radiotherapy plus ipilimumab. The source is a human donor with non-small cell lung cancer who had stable disease on radiotherapy plus ipilimumab. CDR3s include the opening cysteine and the closing phenylalanine or tryptophan. The order of the fields is clone size, D gene, J gene, V gene, CDR3 protein, CDR3 DNA. The D gene is left open where the match is weak. Size tells how often a clone was seen (once, few, many) or the class of an expanded clone, and some rows leave it out.

clone_size: NA
d_call: TRBD2
j_call: TRBJ2-1
v_call: TRBV19
cdr3_aa: CASSVIILSSSGRTVNEQFF
cdr3_nt: TGTGCCAGTAGTGTTATTATTTTATCCTCTAGCGGGAGGACTGTCAATGAGCAGTTCTTC

clone_size: NA
d_call: TRBD1
j_call: TRBJ2-1
v_call: TRBV11-3
cdr3_aa: CASSLGQGYNEQFF
cdr3_nt: TGTGCCAGCAGCTTGGGACAGGGTTACAATGAGCAGTTCTTC

clone_size: NA
d_call: NA
j_call: TRBJ2-3
v_call: TRBV6-1
cdr3_aa: CASSGITTDTQYF
cdr3_nt: TGTGCCAGCTCAGGGATCACCACAGATACGCAGTATTTT

clone_size: once
d_call: NA
j_call: TRBJ1-1
v_call: TRBV28
cdr3_aa: CASSALGVGDTEAFF
cdr3_nt: TGTGCCAGCAGTGCGTTAGGGGTTGGCGACACTGAAGCTTTCTTT

clone_size: NA
d_call: TRBD1
j_call: TRBJ2-5
v_call: TRBV18
cdr3_aa: CASSPLTGGEQYF
cdr3_nt: TGTGCCAGCTCACCCCTTACAGGGGGAGAGCAGTACTTC

clone_size: NA
d_call: NA
j_call: TRBJ1-5
v_call: TRBV19
cdr3_aa: CASSKEPTQPQHF
cdr3_nt: TGTGCCAGTAGCAAGGAGCCAACTCAGCCCCAGCATTTT

clone_size: NA
d_call: NA
j_call: TRBJ1-5
v_call: TRBV28
cdr3_aa: CASSLRGGDSNQPQHF
cdr3_nt: TGTGCCAGCAGTTTAAGGGGTGGAGATAGCAATCAGCCCCAGCATTTT

clone_size: NA
d_call: NA
j_call: TRBJ1-1
v_call: TRBV5-1
cdr3_aa: CASSLARGLGNTEAFF
cdr3_nt: TGCGCCAGCAGCTTGGCTCGGGGACTAGGGAACACTGAAGCTTTCTTT

clone_size: NA
d_call: NA
j_call: TRBJ1-1
v_call: TRBV15
cdr3_aa: CATSRDLRGGGTEAFF
cdr3_nt: TGTGCCACCAGCAGAGATCTGAGGGGAGGCGGCACTGAAGCTTTCTTT

clone_size: NA
d_call: NA
j_call: TRBJ2-5
v_call: TRBV7-7
cdr3_aa: CASSPLAPGGETQYF
cdr3_nt: TGTGCTAGCAGCCCCCTAGCCCCAGGGGGGGAGACCCAGTACTTC

clone_size: NA
d_call: TRBD2
j_call: TRBJ2-7
v_call: TRBV6-6
cdr3_aa: CASKGLAGDEQYF
cdr3_nt: TGTGCCAGCAAGGGACTAGCGGGAGACGAGCAGTACTTC

clone_size: NA
d_call: NA
j_call: TRBJ1-1
v_call: TRBV5-4
cdr3_aa: CASSFSLGGEAFF
cdr3_nt: TGTGCCAGCAGCTTTAGTTTGGGGGGGGAAGCTTTCTTT

clone_size: NA
d_call: NA
j_call: TRBJ2-7
v_call: TRBV5-5
cdr3_aa: CASSGTTSSYEQYF
cdr3_nt: TGTGCCAGCAGCGGTACCACGAGCTCCTACGAGCAGTACTTC

clone_size: NA
d_call: TRBD1
j_call: TRBJ2-7
v_call: TRBV27
cdr3_aa: CASSPGQGGSYEQYF
cdr3_nt: TGTGCCAGCAGTCCCGGACAGGGTGGGTCCTACGAGCAGTACTTC

clone_size: NA
d_call: TRBD2
j_call: TRBJ2-3
v_call: TRBV18
cdr3_aa: CASSPRAGTSGRTDTQYF
cdr3_nt: TGTGCCAGCTCACCTCGAGCCGGGACTAGCGGGAGGACAGATACGCAGTATTTT

clone_size: NA
d_call: TRBD2
j_call: TRBJ2-5
v_call: TRBV6-4
cdr3_aa: CASSETSGGQETQYF
cdr3_nt: TGTGCCAGCAGTGAGACTAGCGGGGGCCAAGAGACCCAGTACTTC

clone_size: NA
d_call: TRBD2
j_call: TRBJ2-1
v_call: TRBV9
cdr3_aa: CASSPRGTSGGSSYNEQFF
cdr3_nt: TGTGCCAGCAGCCCACGCGGGACTAGCGGGGGAAGCTCCTACAATGAGCAGTTCTTC

clone_size: NA
d_call: NA
j_call: TRBJ1-1
v_call: TRBV4-3
cdr3_aa: CASSQATLKLGGNTEAFF
cdr3_nt: TGCGCCAGCAGCCAGGCGACACTCAAACTGGGGGGGAACACTGAAGCTTTCTTT

clone_size: once
d_call: NA
j_call: TRBJ2-1
v_call: TRBV27
cdr3_aa: CASSLTRNEQFF
cdr3_nt: TGTGCCAGCAGTCTGACTAGAAATGAGCAGTTCTTC

clone_size: NA
d_call: TRBD2
j_call: TRBJ2-7
v_call: TRBV15
cdr3_aa: CATSRGQAGAYEQYF
cdr3_nt: TGTGCCACCAGCAGAGGCCAAGCGGGAGCTTACGAGCAGTACTTC

clone_size: NA
d_call: NA
j_call: TRBJ2-7
v_call: TRBV27
cdr3_aa: CASSLIYRKTSSYEQYF
cdr3_nt: TGTGCCAGCAGTTTAATCTACAGAAAGACTAGCTCCTACGAGCAGTACTTC

clone_size: NA
d_call: TRBD1
j_call: TRBJ2-7
v_call: TRBV14
cdr3_aa: CASSHRQGGRYEQYF
cdr3_nt: TGTGCCAGCAGCCACCGACAGGGCGGCCGCTACGAGCAGTACTTC

clone_size: NA
d_call: TRBD1
j_call: TRBJ1-2
v_call: TRBV6-5
cdr3_aa: CASSRDRGTGGYTF
cdr3_nt: TGTGCCAGCAGTCGGGACAGGGGGACGGGTGGCTACACCTTC

clone_size: NA
d_call: NA
j_call: TRBJ1-5
v_call: TRBV4-2
cdr3_aa: CASSQAGLNQPQHF
cdr3_nt: TGTGCCAGCAGCCAAGCAGGGCTTAATCAGCCCCAGCATTTT

clone_size: few
d_call: TRBD1
j_call: TRBJ2-7
v_call: TRBV4-1
cdr3_aa: CASSQSGTGAYEQYF
cdr3_nt: TGCGCCAGCAGCCAGTCCGGGACAGGGGCGTACGAGCAGTACTTC

clone_size: once
d_call: NA
j_call: TRBJ2-2
v_call: TRBV5-1
cdr3_aa: CASSLERNGELFF
cdr3_nt: TGCGCCAGCAGCTTGGAGCGGAACGGGGAGCTGTTTTTT

clone_size: NA
d_call: TRBD1
j_call: TRBJ2-1
v_call: TRBV5-1
cdr3_aa: CATKSSTGDNEQFF
cdr3_nt: TGCGCCACCAAATCATCAACAGGGGACAATGAGCAGTTCTTC

clone_size: NA
d_call: NA
j_call: TRBJ2-3
v_call: TRBV28
cdr3_aa: CASSFSRGSPQDTQYF
cdr3_nt: TGTGCCAGCAGTTTCTCTCGTGGGAGCCCACAAGATACGCAGTATTTT

clone_size: few
d_call: NA
j_call: TRBJ2-2
v_call: TRBV6-4
cdr3_aa: CASSDSDTGELFF
cdr3_nt: TGTGCCAGCAGTGACTCCGACACCGGGGAGCTGTTTTTT

clone_size: NA
d_call: NA
j_call: TRBJ2-7
v_call: TRBV7-9
cdr3_aa: CASSPTESSYEQYF
cdr3_nt: TGTGCCAGCAGCCCTACAGAGAGCTCCTACGAGCAGTACTTC

clone_size: NA
d_call: NA
j_call: TRBJ1-4
v_call: TRBV4-3
cdr3_aa: CASSQGINRANEKLFF
cdr3_nt: TGCGCCAGCAGCCAAGGGATCAACAGAGCTAATGAAAAACTGTTTTTT

clone_size: once
d_call: TRBD2
j_call: TRBJ2-3
v_call: TRBV28
cdr3_aa: CASSRILAEFTDTQYF
cdr3_nt: TGTGCCAGCAGCCGAATACTAGCGGAGTTCACAGATACGCAGTATTTT

clone_size: NA
d_call: NA
j_call: TRBJ2-3
v_call: TRBV7-9
cdr3_aa: CASSLVAGSTDTQYF
cdr3_nt: TGTGCCAGCAGCTTAGTGGCGGGAAGCACAGATACGCAGTATTTT

clone_size: NA
d_call: TRBD2
j_call: TRBJ2-2
v_call: TRBV19
cdr3_aa: CASSIGWREGTGELFF
cdr3_nt: TGTGCCAGTAGTATTGGTTGGCGGGAGGGCACCGGGGAGCTGTTTTTT

clone_size: NA
d_call: NA
j_call: TRBJ1-3
v_call: TRBV10-3
cdr3_aa: CAISFSQGLTGNTIYF
cdr3_nt: TGTGCCATCAGTTTCTCGCAGGGGCTAACTGGAAACACCATATATTTT

clone_size: NA
d_call: TRBD1
j_call: TRBJ2-7
v_call: TRBV2
cdr3_aa: CASRGTETYEQYF
cdr3_nt: TGTGCCAGCAGGGGGACAGAGACCTACGAGCAGTACTTC

clone_size: NA
d_call: NA
j_call: TRBJ2-1
v_call: TRBV18
cdr3_aa: CASSPPGDPHVEQFF
cdr3_nt: TGTGCCAGCTCACCCCCGGGAGACCCCCATGTTGAGCAGTTCTTC

clone_size: NA
d_call: TRBD1
j_call: TRBJ1-1
v_call: TRBV28
cdr3_aa: CASSWATGDTEAFF
cdr3_nt: TGTGCCAGCAGTTGGGCGACAGGGGACACTGAAGCTTTCTTT

clone_size: NA
d_call: TRBD2
j_call: TRBJ2-1
v_call: TRBV30
cdr3_aa: CAWAGTSGLNEQFF
cdr3_nt: TGTGCCTGGGCCGGGACTAGCGGGCTCAATGAGCAGTTCTTC

clone_size: NA
d_call: NA
j_call: TRBJ2-3
v_call: TRBV2
cdr3_aa: CASSNRSPADTQYF
cdr3_nt: TGTGCCAGCAGTAACAGGTCCCCCGCCGATACGCAGTATTTT

clone_size: NA
d_call: TRBD2
j_call: TRBJ2-3
v_call: TRBV6-6
cdr3_aa: CASSKGTSGSTDTQYF
cdr3_nt: TGTGCCAGCAGTAAGGGTACTAGCGGGAGTACAGATACGCAGTATTTT

clone_size: NA
d_call: TRBD1
j_call: TRBJ2-4
v_call: TRBV11-2
cdr3_aa: CASSHLRGLTKNIQYF
cdr3_nt: TGTGCCAGCAGTCACCTCAGGGGGTTAACCAAAAACATTCAGTACTTC

clone_size: few
d_call: TRBD1
j_call: TRBJ2-7
v_call: TRBV28
cdr3_aa: CASSSWTGGSSYEQYF
cdr3_nt: TGTGCCAGCAGTTCCTGGACAGGGGGGTCCTCCTACGAGCAGTACTTC

clone_size: NA
d_call: TRBD2
j_call: TRBJ2-1
v_call: TRBV19
cdr3_aa: CASNGGGRVAYNEQFF
cdr3_nt: TGTGCCAGTAACGGCGGCGGGAGGGTTGCCTACAATGAGCAGTTCTTC

clone_size: NA
d_call: NA
j_call: TRBJ2-3
v_call: TRBV2
cdr3_aa: CASSPEQGADTQYF
cdr3_nt: TGTGCCAGCAGTCCGGAACAGGGTGCAGATACGCAGTATTTT

clone_size: few
d_call: TRBD1
j_call: TRBJ2-7
v_call: TRBV7-2
cdr3_aa: CASSSNVGQGVYEQYF
cdr3_nt: TGTGCCAGCAGCTCCAATGTGGGACAGGGTGTGTACGAGCAGTACTTC

clone_size: NA
d_call: NA
j_call: TRBJ1-1
v_call: TRBV16
cdr3_aa: CASSFNGRGNTEAFF
cdr3_nt: TGTGCCAGCAGCTTCAATGGCAGGGGGAACACTGAAGCTTTCTTT

clone_size: NA
d_call: NA
j_call: TRBJ2-5
v_call: TRBV21-1
cdr3_aa: CASSLLAGVRGETQYF
cdr3_nt: TGTGCCAGCAGCCTCCTAGCGGGAGTAAGGGGAGAGACCCAGTACTTC

clone_size: NA
d_call: NA
j_call: TRBJ2-2
v_call: TRBV5-6
cdr3_aa: CASSRTQHRTGELFF
cdr3_nt: TGTGCCAGCAGCCGGACTCAACATCGTACCGGGGAGCTGTTTTTT

clone_size: NA
d_call: NA
j_call: TRBJ1-5
v_call: TRBV6-5
cdr3_aa: CASSYSRGRGNQPQHF
cdr3_nt: TGTGCCAGCAGTTACTCCAGGGGAAGGGGCAATCAGCCCCAGCATTTT

clone_size: NA
d_call: NA
j_call: TRBJ2-1
v_call: TRBV27
cdr3_aa: CASSLSHQNNEQFF
cdr3_nt: TGTGCCAGCAGTTTATCGCACCAGAACAATGAGCAGTTCTTC

clone_size: NA
d_call: NA
j_call: TRBJ1-1
v_call: TRBV4-1
cdr3_aa: CASSQSNSREAFF
cdr3_nt: TGCGCCAGCAGCCAGAGTAATAGTCGAGAAGCTTTCTTT